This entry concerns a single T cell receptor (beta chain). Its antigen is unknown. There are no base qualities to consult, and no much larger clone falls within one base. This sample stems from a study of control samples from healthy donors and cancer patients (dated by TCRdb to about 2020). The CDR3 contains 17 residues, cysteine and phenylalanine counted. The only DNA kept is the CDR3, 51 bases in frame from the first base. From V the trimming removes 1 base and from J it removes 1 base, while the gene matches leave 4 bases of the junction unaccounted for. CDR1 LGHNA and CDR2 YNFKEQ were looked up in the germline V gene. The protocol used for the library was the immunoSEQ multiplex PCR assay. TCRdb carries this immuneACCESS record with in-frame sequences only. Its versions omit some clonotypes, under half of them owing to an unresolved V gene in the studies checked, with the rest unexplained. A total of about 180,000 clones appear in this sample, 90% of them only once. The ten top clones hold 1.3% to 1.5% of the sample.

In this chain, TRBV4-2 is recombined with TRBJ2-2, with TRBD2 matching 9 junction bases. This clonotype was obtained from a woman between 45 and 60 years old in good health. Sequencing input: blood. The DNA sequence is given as TGTGCCAGCAGCCAAGTAATAGCGGGGGTGAACACCGGGGAGCTGTTTTTT. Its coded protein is CASSQVIAGVNTGELFF.